This T cell receptor beta chain comes out of a study of blood T cell repertoires in COVID-19. The repertoire was sequenced with immunoSEQ multiplex PCR; TCRdb's copy has only in-frame clones and lacks some. The sample holds 150,000 or so clones, around four fifths seen once. CDR3 size: 16 residues. The ends lost 4 bases at V and 3 bases at J; junction bases unmatched: 4. Germline CDR1 reads LNHDA; CDR2 reads SQIVND (reference sequence). This receptor was identified in a woman in her fifties or sixties who had recovered from COVID-19. The chain uses TRBV19 and TRBJ1-4; 11 bases agree with TRBD1. Sequenced material: PBMCs or T cells enriched from blood (not recorded which). The CDR3 bases are TGTGCCAGTAGTACTCCGGGACAGGGGGCTAATGAAAAACTGTTTTTT. Translated, it gives CASSTPGQGANEKLFF.